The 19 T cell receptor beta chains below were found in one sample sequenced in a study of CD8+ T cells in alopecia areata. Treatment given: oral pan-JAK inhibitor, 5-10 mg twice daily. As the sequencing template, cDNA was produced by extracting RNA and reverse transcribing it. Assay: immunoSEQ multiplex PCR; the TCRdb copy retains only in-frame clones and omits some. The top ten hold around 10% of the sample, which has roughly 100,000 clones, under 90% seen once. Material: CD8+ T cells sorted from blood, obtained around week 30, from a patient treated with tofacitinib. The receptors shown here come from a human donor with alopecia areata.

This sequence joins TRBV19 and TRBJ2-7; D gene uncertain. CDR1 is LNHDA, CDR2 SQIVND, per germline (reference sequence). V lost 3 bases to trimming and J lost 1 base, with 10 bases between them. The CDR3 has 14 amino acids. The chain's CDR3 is CASSMAGTSYEQYF. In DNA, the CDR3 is TGTGCCAGTAGTATGGCAGGAACTTCCTACGAGCAGTACTTC.

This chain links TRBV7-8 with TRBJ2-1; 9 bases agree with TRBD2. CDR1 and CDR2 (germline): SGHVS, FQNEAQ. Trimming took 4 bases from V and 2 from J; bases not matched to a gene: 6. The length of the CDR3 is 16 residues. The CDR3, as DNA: TGTGCCAGCAGCTCACTAGCGGGTCCCACCTACAATGAGCAGTTCTTC. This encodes CASSSLAGPTYNEQFF.

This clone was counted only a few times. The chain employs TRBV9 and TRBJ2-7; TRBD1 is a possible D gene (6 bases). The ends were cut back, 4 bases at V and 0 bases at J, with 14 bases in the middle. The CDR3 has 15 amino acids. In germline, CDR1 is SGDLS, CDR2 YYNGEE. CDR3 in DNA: TGTGCCAGCAGCCCAGCAGGACAGATCTCCTACGAGCAGTACTTC. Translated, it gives CASSPAGQISYEQYF.

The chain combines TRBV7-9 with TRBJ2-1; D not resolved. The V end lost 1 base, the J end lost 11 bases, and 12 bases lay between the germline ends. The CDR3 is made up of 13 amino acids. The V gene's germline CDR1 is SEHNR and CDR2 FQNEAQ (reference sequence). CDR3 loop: CASSLDPATQQFF. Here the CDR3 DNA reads TGTGCCAGCAGCTTAGACCCGGCGACGCAGCAGTTCTTC.

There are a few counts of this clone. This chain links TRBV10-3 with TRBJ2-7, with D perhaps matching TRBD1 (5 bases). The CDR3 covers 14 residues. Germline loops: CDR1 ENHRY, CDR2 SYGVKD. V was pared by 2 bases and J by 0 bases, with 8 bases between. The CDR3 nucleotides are TGTGCCATCAGTGAGACAGGACGCTCCTACGAGCAGTACTTC. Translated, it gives CAISETGRSYEQYF.

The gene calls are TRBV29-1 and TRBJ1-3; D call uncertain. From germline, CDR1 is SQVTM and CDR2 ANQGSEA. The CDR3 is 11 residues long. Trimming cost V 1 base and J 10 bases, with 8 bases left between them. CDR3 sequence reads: CSVEAGWTIYF. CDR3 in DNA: TGCAGCGTTGAAGCAGGATGGACCATATATTTT.

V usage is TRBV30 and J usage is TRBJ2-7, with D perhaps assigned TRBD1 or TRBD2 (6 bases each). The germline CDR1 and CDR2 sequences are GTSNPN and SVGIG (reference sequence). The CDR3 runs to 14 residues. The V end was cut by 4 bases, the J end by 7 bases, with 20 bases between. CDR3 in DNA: TGTGCCTGGATCCCGGGGGCAGGGGTGGGAGAGCAGTACTTC. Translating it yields CAWIPGAGVGEQYF. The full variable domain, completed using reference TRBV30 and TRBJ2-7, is SQTIHQWPATLVQPVGSPLSLECTVEGTSNPNLYWYRQAAGRGLQLLFYSVGIGQISSEVPQNLSASRPQDRQFILSSKKLLLSDSGFYLCAWIPGAGVGEQYFGPGTRLTVT.

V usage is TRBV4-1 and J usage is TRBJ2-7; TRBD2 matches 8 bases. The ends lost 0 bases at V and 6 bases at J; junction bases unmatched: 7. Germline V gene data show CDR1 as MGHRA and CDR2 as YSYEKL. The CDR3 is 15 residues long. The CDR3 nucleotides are TGCGCCAGCAGCCAAGATCCGGGACTAGGTCGCGAGCAGTACTTC. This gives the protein CASSQDPGLGREQYF.

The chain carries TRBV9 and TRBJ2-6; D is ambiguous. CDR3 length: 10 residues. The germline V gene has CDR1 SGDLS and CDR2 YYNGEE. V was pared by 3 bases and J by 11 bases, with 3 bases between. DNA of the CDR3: TGTGCCAGCAGCGGGGACGTCCTGACTTTC. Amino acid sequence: CASSGDVLTF.

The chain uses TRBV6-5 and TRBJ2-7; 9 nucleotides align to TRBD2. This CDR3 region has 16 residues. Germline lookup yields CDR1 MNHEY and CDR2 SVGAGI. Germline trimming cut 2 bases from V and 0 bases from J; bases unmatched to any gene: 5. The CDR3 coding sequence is TGTGCCAGCAGTTACCGTCGACTAGCGGACTCCTACGAGCAGTACTTC. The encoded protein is CASSYRRLADSYEQYF.

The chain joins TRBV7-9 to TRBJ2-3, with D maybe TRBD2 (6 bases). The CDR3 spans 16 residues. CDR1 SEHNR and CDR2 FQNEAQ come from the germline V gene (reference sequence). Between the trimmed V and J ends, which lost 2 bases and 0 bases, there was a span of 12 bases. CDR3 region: CASSLNPGTSTDTQYF. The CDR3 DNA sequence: TGTGCCAGCAGCTTAAATCCAGGGACTAGCACAGATACGCAGTATTTT.

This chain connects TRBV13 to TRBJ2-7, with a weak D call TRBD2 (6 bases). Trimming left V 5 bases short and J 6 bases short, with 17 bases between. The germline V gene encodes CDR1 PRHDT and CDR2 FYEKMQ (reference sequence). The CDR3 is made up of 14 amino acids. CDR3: CASSRGLGLSEQYF. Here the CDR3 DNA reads TGTGCCAGCAGCCGGGGACTGGGGTTGAGCGAGCAGTACTTC. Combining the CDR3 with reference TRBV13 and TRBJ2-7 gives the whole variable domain AAGVIQSPRHLIKEKRETATLKCYPIPRHDTVYWYQQGPGQDPQFLISFYEKMQSDKGSIPDRFSAQQFSDYHSELNMSSLELGDSALYFCASSRGLGLSEQYFGPGTRLTVT.

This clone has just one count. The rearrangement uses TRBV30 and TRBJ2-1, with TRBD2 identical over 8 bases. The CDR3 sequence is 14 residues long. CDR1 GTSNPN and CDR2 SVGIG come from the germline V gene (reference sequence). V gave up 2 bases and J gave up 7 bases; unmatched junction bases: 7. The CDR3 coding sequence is TGTGCCTGGAGTTTCCTAGCGGGTTCAAATGAGCAGTTCTTC. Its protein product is CAWSFLAGSNEQFF.

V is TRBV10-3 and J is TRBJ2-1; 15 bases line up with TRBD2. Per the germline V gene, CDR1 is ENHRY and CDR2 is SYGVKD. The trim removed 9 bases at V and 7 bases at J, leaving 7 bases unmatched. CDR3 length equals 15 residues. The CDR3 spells CAIGLAGGIGNEQFF. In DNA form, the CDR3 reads TGTGCCATTGGACTAGCGGGGGGGATTGGAAATGAGCAGTTCTTC.

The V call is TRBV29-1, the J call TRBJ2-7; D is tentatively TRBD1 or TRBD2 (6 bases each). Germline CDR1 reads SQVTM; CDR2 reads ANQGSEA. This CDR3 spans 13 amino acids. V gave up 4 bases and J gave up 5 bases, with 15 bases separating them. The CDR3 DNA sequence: TGCAGCGTTGGGGGGACGGGGGCCCACGAGCAGTACTTC. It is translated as CSVGGTGAHEQYF.

The CDR3: CASSYIGTGYEQYF. CDR3 in DNA: TGTGCCAGCAGTTATATAGGGACAGGTTACGAGCAGTACTTC. This rearrangement joins TRBV27 to TRBJ2-7, with TRBD1 matching 8 bases. The germline V gene encodes CDR1 MNHEY and CDR2 SMNVEV (reference sequence). V was clipped by 4 bases and J by 4 bases; unmatched bases: 6. The CDR3 has 14 amino acids.

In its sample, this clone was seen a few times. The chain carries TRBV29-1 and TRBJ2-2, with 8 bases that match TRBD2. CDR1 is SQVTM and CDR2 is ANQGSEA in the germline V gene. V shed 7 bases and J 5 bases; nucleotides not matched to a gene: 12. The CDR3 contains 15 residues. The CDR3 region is CSAAKSGGGTGELFF. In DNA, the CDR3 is TGCAGCGCAGCCAAAAGCGGGGGTGGGACCGGGGAGCTGTTTTTT.

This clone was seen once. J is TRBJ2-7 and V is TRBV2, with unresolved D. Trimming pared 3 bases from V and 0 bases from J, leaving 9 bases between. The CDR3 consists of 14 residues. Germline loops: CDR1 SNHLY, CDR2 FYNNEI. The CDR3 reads CASSEGMGSYEQYF. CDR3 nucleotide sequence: TGTGCCAGCAGTGAGGGCATGGGCTCCTACGAGCAGTACTTC. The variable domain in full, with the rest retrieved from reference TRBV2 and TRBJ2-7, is EPEVTQTPSHQVTQMGQEVILRCVPISNHLYFYWYRQILGQKVEFLVSFYNNEISEKSEIFDDQFSVERPDGSNFTLKIRSTKLEDSAMYFCASSEGMGSYEQYFGPGTRLTVT.

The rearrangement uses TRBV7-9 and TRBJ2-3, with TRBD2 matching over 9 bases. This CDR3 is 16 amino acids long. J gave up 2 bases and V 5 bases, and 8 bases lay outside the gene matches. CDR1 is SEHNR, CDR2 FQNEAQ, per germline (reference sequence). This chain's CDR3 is CASSQTSGGNTDTQYF. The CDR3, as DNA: TGTGCCAGCAGCCAGACTAGCGGAGGTAACACAGATACGCAGTATTTT.